The T cell receptor beta chain described here comes from a study of cytomegalovirus exposure and HLA in healthy donors. The germline V gene has CDR1 SGHTA and CDR2 FQGTGA. The CDR3 covers 16 residues. Trimming cost V 1 base and J 6 bases, with 15 bases left between them. A multiplex PCR was run with 60 Vbeta primers and 13 Jbeta primers. TCRdb keeps only in-frame clones here, not all; method: immunoSEQ multiplex PCR. The table records 180,000 or so clones, more than 80% of them present only once. The sequenced sample consisted of PBMCs. The source is a woman between 18 and 29 years old in good health and CMV-seropositive. V gene TRBV7-3 combines with J gene TRBJ2-2, with D possibly being TRBD2 (7 bases). The CDR3 DNA reads as TGTGCCAGCAGCTTAAGTGGGGGGGGCCCCGCCGGGGAGCTGTTTTTT. This translates into CASSLSGGGPAGELFF.